This TCR beta chain was profiled in a study of T cells after posttransplantation cyclophosphamide. Worth noting for this clone: As yet, its antigen is unknown.

The germline V gene has CDR1 SGHTA and CDR2 FQGTGA. The CDR3 runs 15 residues. The junction had 5 bases not matched to a gene; V was cut back by 4 bases and J by 5 bases. General study points: After PTCy, TRB diversity resembled that of CNI/methotrexate controls.

Assay used: immunoSEQ multiplex PCR; TCRdb lists only in-frame clones, some missing. The sample carries roughly 2,600 clones, 85% to 90% recorded once. The chain combines TRBV7-3 with TRBJ2-1; the match to TRBD2 covers 10 bases. This sequence originates from a woman in her fifties or sixties in good health and a related stem cell transplant donor. Sequencing was carried out using CD8+ T cells sorted from PBMCs. CDR3 coding DNA: TGTGCCAGCAGCTCAGGGACTAGCGTAAACAATGAGCAGTTCTTC. It is translated as CASSSGTSVNNEQFF. The whole variable domain, filled in from reference TRBV7-3 and TRBJ2-1, reads GAGVSQTPSNKVTEKGKYVELRCDPISGHTALYWYRQSLGQGPEFLIYFQGTGAADDSGLPNDRFFAVRPEGSVSTLKIQRTERGDSAVYLCASSSGTSVNNEQFFGPGTRLTVL.